This T cell receptor (beta chain) was sequenced for a study of blood T cell repertoires in COVID-19. Study-level information: The study drew acute and convalescent COVID-19 samples from the United States, Italy and Spain.

As originally analysed: Counts of nucleated cells, estimated from reference gene primer amplification, were obtained. Assay used: immunoSEQ multiplex PCR; TCRdb lists only in-frame clones, some missing. That table supplies the V and J calls and clone size; D and trimming were determined from the DNA. The sample comprises approximately 170,000 clones, approximately 87% of which are singletons, and approximately 4% rests with the top ten. The CDR3 sequence is 11 residues long. Trimming removed 3 bases at V and 7 bases at J, with 7 bases between. Germline CDR1 SEHNR, CDR2 FQNEAQ (reference sequence). This clone was counted a few times.

This rearrangement joins TRBV7-9 to TRBJ2-7; D is possibly TRBD2 (6 bases). The source of this sequence is a woman aged 70-85 years with acute or convalescent COVID-19. The specimen sequenced was peripheral blood. CDR3 residues: CASSFGSEQYF. The DNA for the CDR3 is TGTGCCAGCAGCTTCGGGAGTGAGCAGTACTTC.